This T cell receptor beta chain is from a study of response to subunit inactivated influenza vaccine. Study-level findings and limits: Researchers suggested that each seasonal influenza vaccination recruits few new T cells.

Trimming took 4 bases from V and 8 from J; bases not matched to a gene: 10. This CDR3 has 15 residues. Germline V gene lookup returns CDR1 MDHEN and CDR2 SYDVKM. This clonotype occurred a few times. Antigen: not known. TCRdb fed the RT-PCR reads into MiXCR, producing one record per CDR3 protein. This table holds 590,000 or so distinct CDR3 sequences, less than 15% found once. Sequenced material: PBMCs from blood, taken approximately 15 days before vaccination. This receptor was identified in a middle-aged man who received an inactivated influenza vaccine. The genes are TRBV28 and TRBJ1-4, with 7 bases lining up with TRBD1. CDR3 sequence reads: CASSSYRGGGEKLFF. The CDR3 DNA sequence: TGTGCCAGCAGTTCCTACAGGGGAGGAGGAGAAAAACTGTTTTTT.